Described below is a single T cell receptor (beta chain) sequence and its context. Each recovered donor of Cohort 3 presented with two negative PCRs, clearance, or symptom resolution. This entry belongs to a study of blood T cell repertoires in COVID-19. Study context: Sources were T cells, B-cell-depleted T cells, or PBMCs; the material itself was cDNA or gDNA.

Assay: immunoSEQ multiplex PCR; the TCRdb copy retains only in-frame clones and omits some. The sample includes about 300,000 clones, just over 85% of them seen just once. Germline CDR1 is SGHVS and CDR2 is FQNEAQ. This CDR3 is 15 amino acids long. V was trimmed by 6 bases and J by 4 bases, leaving 16 bases between them. V is TRBV7-8 and J is TRBJ1-5; perhaps TRBD1 as D (6 bases). The sample comprised PBMCs or T cells enriched from blood (not recorded which). This TCR was sampled from a woman aged 18-30 years who had recovered from COVID-19. Here the CDR3 reads CASSHLTGGNQPQHF. DNA for the CDR3: TGTGCCAGCAGTCACTTGACAGGCGGTAATCAGCCCCAGCATTTT.